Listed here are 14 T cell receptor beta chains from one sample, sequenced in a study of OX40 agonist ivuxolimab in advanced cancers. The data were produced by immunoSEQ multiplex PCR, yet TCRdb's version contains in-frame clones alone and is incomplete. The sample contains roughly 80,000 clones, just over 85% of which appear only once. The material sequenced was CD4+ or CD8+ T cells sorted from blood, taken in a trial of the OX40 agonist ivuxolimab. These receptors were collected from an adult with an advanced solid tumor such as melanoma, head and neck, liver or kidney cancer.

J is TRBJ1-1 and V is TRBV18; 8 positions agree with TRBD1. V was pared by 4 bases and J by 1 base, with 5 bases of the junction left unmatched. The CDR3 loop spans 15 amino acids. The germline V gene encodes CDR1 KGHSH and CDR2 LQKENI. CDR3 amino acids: CASSLRTGTNTEAFF. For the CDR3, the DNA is TGTGCCAGCTCACTTCGGACAGGGACGAACACTGAAGCTTTCTTT.

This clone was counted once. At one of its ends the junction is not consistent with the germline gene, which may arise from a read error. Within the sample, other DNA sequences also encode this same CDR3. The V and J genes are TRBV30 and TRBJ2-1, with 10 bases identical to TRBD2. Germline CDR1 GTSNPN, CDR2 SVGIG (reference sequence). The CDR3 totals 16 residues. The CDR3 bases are TGTGCCTGGAGTCCGCCGGGACTAGCGTCCTACAATGAGCAATTCTTC. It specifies CAWSPPGLASYNEQFF.

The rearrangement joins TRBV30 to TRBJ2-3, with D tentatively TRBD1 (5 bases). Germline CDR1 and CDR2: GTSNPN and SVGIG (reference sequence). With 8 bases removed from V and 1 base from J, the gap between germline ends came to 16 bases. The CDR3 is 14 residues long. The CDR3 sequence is CAGYPTARTDTQYF. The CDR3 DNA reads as TGTGCCGGGTACCCGACAGCCCGCACAGATACGCAGTATTTT.

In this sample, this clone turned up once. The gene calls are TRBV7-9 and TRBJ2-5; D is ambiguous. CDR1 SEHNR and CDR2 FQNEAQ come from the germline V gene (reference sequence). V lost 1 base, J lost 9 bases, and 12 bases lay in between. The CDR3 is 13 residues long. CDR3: CASSLVGPAAQYF. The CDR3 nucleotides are TGTGCCAGCAGCTTAGTAGGCCCCGCGGCCCAGTACTTC.

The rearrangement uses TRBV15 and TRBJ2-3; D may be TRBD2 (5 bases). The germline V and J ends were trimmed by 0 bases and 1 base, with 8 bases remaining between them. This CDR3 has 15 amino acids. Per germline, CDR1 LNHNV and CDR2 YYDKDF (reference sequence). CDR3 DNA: TGTGCCACCAGCAGAGAGGGGAGTCGCACAGATACGCAGTATTTT. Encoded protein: CATSREGSRTDTQYF.

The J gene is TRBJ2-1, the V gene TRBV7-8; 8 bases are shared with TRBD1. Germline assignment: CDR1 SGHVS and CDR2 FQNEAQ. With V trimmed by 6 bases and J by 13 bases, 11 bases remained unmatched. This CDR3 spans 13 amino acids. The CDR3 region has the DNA TGTGCCAGCAGGCCGGAGACAGGGGTGAGACAGTTCTTC. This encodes CASRPETGVRQFF.

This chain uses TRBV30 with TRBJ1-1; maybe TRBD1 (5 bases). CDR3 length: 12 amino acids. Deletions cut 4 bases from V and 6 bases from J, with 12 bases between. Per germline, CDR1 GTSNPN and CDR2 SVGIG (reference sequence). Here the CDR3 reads CAWIVWGSEAFF. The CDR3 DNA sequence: TGTGCCTGGATAGTCTGGGGCTCTGAAGCTTTCTTT.

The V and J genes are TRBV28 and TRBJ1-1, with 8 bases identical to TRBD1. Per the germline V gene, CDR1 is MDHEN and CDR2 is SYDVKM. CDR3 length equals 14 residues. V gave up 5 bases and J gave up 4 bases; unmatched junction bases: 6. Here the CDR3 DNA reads TGTGCCAGCAGTCAGTGGACAGGGTTCACTGAAGCTTTCTTT. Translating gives CASSQWTGFTEAFF.

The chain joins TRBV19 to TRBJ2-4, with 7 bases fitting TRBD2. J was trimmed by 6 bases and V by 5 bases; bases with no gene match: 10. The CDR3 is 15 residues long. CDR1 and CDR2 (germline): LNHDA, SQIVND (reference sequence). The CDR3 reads CASSGGEKGRNIQYF. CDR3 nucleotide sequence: TGTGCCAGTAGTGGGGGGGAGAAGGGAAGAAACATTCAGTACTTC.

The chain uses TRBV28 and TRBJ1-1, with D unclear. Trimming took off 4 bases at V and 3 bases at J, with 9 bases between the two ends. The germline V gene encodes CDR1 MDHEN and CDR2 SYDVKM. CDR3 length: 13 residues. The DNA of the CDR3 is TGTGCCAGCAGTTGGGAGGCCCACACTGAAGCTTTCTTT. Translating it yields CASSWEAHTEAFF.

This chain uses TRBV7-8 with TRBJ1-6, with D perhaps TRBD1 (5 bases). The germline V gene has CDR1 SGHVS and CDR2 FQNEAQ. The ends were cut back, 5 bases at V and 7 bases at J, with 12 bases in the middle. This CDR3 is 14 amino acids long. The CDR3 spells CASSRVGGNSPLHF. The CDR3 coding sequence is TGTGCCAGCAGCCGGGTGGGGGGAAATTCACCCCTCCACTTT.

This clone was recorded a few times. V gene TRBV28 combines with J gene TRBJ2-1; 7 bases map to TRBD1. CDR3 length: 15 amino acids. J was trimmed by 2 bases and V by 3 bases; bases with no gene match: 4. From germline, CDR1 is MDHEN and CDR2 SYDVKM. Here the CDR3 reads CASSFRDRPYNEQFF. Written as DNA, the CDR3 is TGTGCCAGCAGTTTTAGGGACAGACCCTACAATGAGCAGTTCTTC.

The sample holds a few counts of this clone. The CDR3 sequence: CASSYRVAGSYEQYF. CDR3 coding DNA: TGTGCCAGCAGTTACAGGGTAGCGGGCTCCTACGAGCAGTACTTC. The chain links TRBV6-6 to TRBJ2-7, with 7 bases lining up with TRBD2. The germline CDR1 and CDR2 sequences are MNHNY and SVGAGI (reference sequence). The CDR3 is made up of 15 amino acids. V shed 2 bases, J shed 0 bases, and the junction held 4 bases outside the gene matches.

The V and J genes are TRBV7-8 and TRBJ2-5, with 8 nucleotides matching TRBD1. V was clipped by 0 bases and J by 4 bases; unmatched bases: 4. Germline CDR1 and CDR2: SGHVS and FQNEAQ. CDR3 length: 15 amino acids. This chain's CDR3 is CASSLAGTGLETQYF. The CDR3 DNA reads TGTGCCAGCAGCTTAGCGGGGACAGGTTTAGAGACCCAGTACTTC.